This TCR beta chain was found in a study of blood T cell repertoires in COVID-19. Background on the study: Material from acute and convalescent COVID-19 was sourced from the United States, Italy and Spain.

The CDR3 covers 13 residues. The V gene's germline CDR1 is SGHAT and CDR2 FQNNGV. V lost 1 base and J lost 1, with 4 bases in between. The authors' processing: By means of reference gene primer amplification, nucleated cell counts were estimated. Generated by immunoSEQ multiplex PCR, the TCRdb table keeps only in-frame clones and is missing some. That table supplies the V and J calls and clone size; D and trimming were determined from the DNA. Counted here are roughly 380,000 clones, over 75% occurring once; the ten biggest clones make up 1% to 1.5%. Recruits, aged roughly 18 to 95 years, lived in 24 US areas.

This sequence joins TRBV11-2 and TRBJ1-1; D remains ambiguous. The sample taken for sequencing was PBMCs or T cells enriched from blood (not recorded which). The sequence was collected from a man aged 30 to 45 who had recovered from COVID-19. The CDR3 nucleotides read TGTGCCAGCAGCTTAGGTCAGAACACTGAAGCTTTCTTT. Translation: CASSLGQNTEAFF.